Shown below are 20 T cell receptor beta chains from a single sample sequenced in a study of early T cells in non-severe SARS-CoV-2 infection. TCRdb itself ran the 5' RACE reads through MiXCR, one entry per CDR3 protein. The sample carries about 50,000 distinct CDR3 sequences, roughly 9.6% recorded once. Sequences were obtained from whole blood. The receptors were sampled from an adult who was a healthcare worker with PCR-confirmed SARS-CoV-2 infection or an uninfected control (not recorded which).

This clonotype came up a few times. The J gene is TRBJ2-7, the V gene TRBV3-1; D uncertain. V was clipped by 5 bases and J by 2 bases, with 4 bases between them. CDR1 is LGHDT and CDR2 is YNNKEL in the germline V gene (reference sequence). This CDR3 is built from 11 residues. Here the CDR3 DNA reads TGTGCCAGCAGCAATACCTACGAGCAGTACTTC. It codes for CASSNTYEQYF.

This clonotype was seen a few times. This chain uses TRBV5-1 with TRBJ2-2; 8 bases fit TRBD2. Germline CDR1 SGHRS, CDR2 YFSETQ. CDR3 length equals 17 residues. V trimming: 0 bases; J trimming: 4 bases; junction bases outside the gene matches: 8. CDR3: CASSLEGSGGSTGELFF. The CDR3 nucleotides are TGCGCCAGCAGCTTGGAAGGGAGCGGGGGTAGCACCGGGGAGCTGTTTTTT. Complete variable domain (other parts from reference TRBV5-1 and TRBJ2-2): KAGVTQTPRYLIKTRGQQVTLSCSPISGHRSVSWYQQTPGQGLQFLFEYFSETQRNKGNFPGRFSGRQFSNSRSEMNVSTLELGDSALYLCASSLEGSGGSTGELFFGEGSRLTVL.

This clonotype was detected ten times or more. The rearrangement links TRBV27 to TRBJ2-3; D may be TRBD1 (5 bases). Trimming took off 2 bases at V and 0 bases at J, with 6 bases between the two ends. This CDR3 is built from 14 residues. CDR1 and CDR2 (germline): MNHEY, SMNVEV (reference sequence). DNA of the CDR3: TGTGCCAGCAGTTTACAGGGTAGCACAGATACGCAGTATTTT. It specifies CASSLQGSTDTQYF.

Ten or more counts support this clonotype. The genes are TRBV7-2 and TRBJ2-1; 10 bases are a match to TRBD2. Trimming took 4 bases from V and 7 from J; bases not matched to a gene: 10. This CDR3 comprises 16 residues. CDR1 and CDR2 from the germline V gene are SGHTA and FQGNSA. The CDR3 DNA reads as TGTGCCAGCAGCTCGCCGGGTAGCGGGGGGTGGAATGAGCAGTTCTTC. This sequence encodes CASSSPGSGGWNEQFF.

This chain links TRBV15 with TRBJ2-3, with D uncertain. V dropped 3 bases and J dropped 0 bases, with 10 bases sitting between them. Germline-derived CDR1 and CDR2 are LNHNV and YYDKDF (reference sequence). There are 15 residues in the CDR3. The CDR3: CATSREVISTDTQYF. The CDR3 DNA is TGTGCCACCAGCAGGGAAGTGATAAGCACAGATACGCAGTATTTT.

This clonotype showed up just a few times. The chain recombines TRBV27 with TRBJ2-3, with D unclear. The germline CDR1 and CDR2 sequences are MNHEY and SMNVEV (reference sequence). V was cut by 3 bases and J by 2 bases, with 6 bases left in between. The CDR3 spans 13 residues. The CDR3 is CASSFKVTDTQYF. The CDR3 region has the DNA TGTGCCAGCAGTTTCAAGGTCACAGATACGCAGTATTTT.

This clonotype occurred a few times. V gene TRBV6-5 combines with J gene TRBJ1-1, with 7 bases aligning to TRBD1. Per the germline V gene, CDR1 is MNHEY and CDR2 is SVGAGI. This CDR3 contains 15 residues. With V trimmed by 10 bases and J by 4 bases, 15 bases remained unmatched. CDR3 in DNA: TGTGCCACTACGAAATCCAGCAGGGGGGGCACTGAAGCTTTCTTT. It yields the protein CATTKSSRGGTEAFF.

The chain employs TRBV27 and TRBJ2-7, with TRBD1 identical over 11 bases. The trim removed 6 bases at V and 6 bases at J, leaving 7 bases unmatched. CDR1 and CDR2 from the germline V gene are MNHEY and SMNVEV (reference sequence). This CDR3 has 14 amino acids. Here the CDR3 reads CASRRTGGASEQYF. Here the CDR3 DNA reads TGTGCCAGCAGAAGGACAGGGGGCGCTTCCGAGCAGTACTTC.

This clonotype counts as medium-sized. V usage is TRBV6-6 and J usage is TRBJ2-7; 14 bases are a match to TRBD2. V lost 4 bases, J lost 4 bases, and 18 bases stayed unmatched. From germline, CDR1 is MNHNY and CDR2 SVGAGI (reference sequence). CDR3 length: 20 residues. CDR3 loop: CASSFRIFAGTSGSLYEQYF. CDR3 coding DNA: TGTGCCAGCAGTTTCCGAATCTTTGCCGGGACTAGCGGGAGCTTATACGAGCAGTACTTC.

This clonotype was detected a few times. The V call is TRBV3-1, the J call TRBJ1-6; D gene ambiguous. The CDR3 spans 13 residues. Germline assignment: CDR1 LGHDT and CDR2 YNNKEL (reference sequence). The V end lost 0 bases, the J end lost 9 bases, and 6 bases lay between the germline ends. The CDR3 loop is CASSQDRVSPLHF. The CDR3 nucleotides read TGTGCCAGCAGCCAAGATCGGGTTTCACCCCTCCACTTT. The variable domain in full, completed from reference TRBV3-1 and TRBJ1-6, reads DTAVSQTPKYLVTQMGNDKSIKCEQNLGHDTMYWYKQDSKKFLKIMFSYNNKELIINETVPNRFSPKSPDKAHLNLHINSLELGDSAVYFCASSQDRVSPLHFGNGTRLTVT.

This clonotype was picked up many times. The V gene is TRBV5-1, the J gene TRBJ2-3; D remains unclear. Trimming removed 3 bases at V and 2 bases at J, with 7 bases between. Germline values: CDR1 SGHRS, CDR2 YFSETQ. The CDR3 runs to 13 residues. The CDR3 region is CASSSQDTDTQYF. In DNA form, the CDR3 reads TGCGCCAGCAGCTCACAAGACACAGATACGCAGTATTTT.

This clonotype was counted only a few times. The chain is built from TRBV28 and TRBJ1-2; D gene ambiguous. The ends were cut back, 8 bases at V and 10 bases at J, with 11 bases in the middle. Germline V gene sequence: CDR1 MDHEN, CDR2 SYDVKM. The CDR3 length is 10 residues. The CDR3, as DNA: TGTGCCAGCGGGGTTAGGGCCTACACCTTC. The encoded protein is CASGVRAYTF.

This chain links TRBV6-6 with TRBJ2-7; no clear D. CDR1 is MNHNY, CDR2 SVGAGI, per germline (reference sequence). CDR3 length equals 13 residues. Trimming shortened V by 2 bases and J by 3 bases, and 8 bases separated the two germline ends. The CDR3 spells CASSYGPFYEQYF. CDR3 DNA sequence: TGTGCCAGCAGTTACGGCCCTTTCTACGAGCAGTACTTC.

The chain links TRBV29-1 to TRBJ1-5, with unresolved D. CDR1 is SQVTM and CDR2 is ANQGSEA in the germline V gene. The CDR3 runs to 13 residues. V lost 6 bases and J lost 0, with 9 bases in between. CDR3 amino acids: CSVAGSSNQPQHF. The CDR3, as DNA: TGCAGCGTCGCAGGTTCTAGCAATCAGCCCCAGCATTTT.

This clonotype was observed a few times. The chain carries TRBV12-3 or TRBV12-4 and TRBJ1-1; weak D call: TRBD1 (5 bases). The CDR3 sequence is 14 residues long. V lost 6 bases to trimming and J lost 1 base, with 12 bases between them. CDR3 sequence (DNA): TGTGCCAGCAGCGCGGGACTGGGGAACACTGAAGCTTTCTTT. Encoded protein: CASSAGLGNTEAFF.

This clonotype has at least ten counts. The genes are TRBV10-3 and TRBJ2-7, with 8 bases identical to TRBD1. Germline V gene data show CDR1 as ENHRY and CDR2 as SYGVKD. J was trimmed by 6 bases and V by 4 bases; bases with no gene match: 8. CDR3 size: 14 residues. The CDR3 coding sequence is TGTGCCATCAGTGGGACAGGGCCCCAATCCGAGCAGTACTTC. Amino acid sequence: CAISGTGPQSEQYF.

The table lists this clonotype with many counts. V and J are TRBV29-1 and TRBJ2-7; D uncertain. CDR1 and CDR2 from the germline V gene are SQVTM and ANQGSEA. The CDR3 totals 11 residues. V was pared by 7 bases and J by 2 bases, with 9 bases between. The CDR3 nucleotides read TGCAGCGCTGCCCAGACCTACGAGCAGTACTTC. Translated, it gives CSAAQTYEQYF.

There are many counts of this clonotype. The rearrangement links TRBV3-1 to TRBJ2-5; D possibly matches TRBD1 or TRBD2 (6 bases each). V was cut by 1 base and J by 7 bases, with 16 bases left in between. In germline, CDR1 is LGHDT, CDR2 YNNKEL (reference sequence). This CDR3 is built from 15 residues. Here the CDR3 DNA reads TGTGCCAGCAGCCAAGGGGGGGCCTTGAATCCGACCCAGTACTTC. Protein: CASSQGGALNPTQYF.

The chain links TRBV28 to TRBJ2-7, with D unresolved. Germline V gene data show CDR1 as MDHEN and CDR2 as SYDVKM. Trimming stripped 3 bases from V and 3 bases from J, with 6 bases between. The CDR3 length is 12 residues. This chain's CDR3 is CASSFSYYEQYF. CDR3 sequence (DNA): TGTGCCAGCAGTTTTAGTTACTACGAGCAGTACTTC.

The genes are TRBV11-2 and TRBJ1-1; D unresolved. Germline V gives CDR1 SGHAT, CDR2 FQNNGV. Deletions cut 5 bases from V and 1 base from J, with 29 bases between. This CDR3 has 20 residues. Written as DNA, the CDR3 is TGTGCCAGCAGCCCCCGAAGGGCGGCGTGGGATACCGCCCAGAACACTGAAGCTTTCTTT. Its protein product is CASSPRRAAWDTAQNTEAFF.